These 15 T cell receptor beta chains came from one sample sequenced in a study of cytomegalovirus exposure and HLA in healthy donors. Use of 60 Vbeta and 13 Jbeta primers characterized the PCR. Some clones are missing from TCRdb's copy, which holds only in-frame ones; the method was immunoSEQ multiplex PCR. Seen here are 110,000 or so clones, 76% observed once, and the top ten hold around 8.4%. Sequencing was done on a sample of PBMCs. These TCRs come from a man aged 35-49 years in good health and CMV-seropositive.

The V call is TRBV6-6, the J call TRBJ1-5; 7 nucleotides align to TRBD1. CDR3 length: 14 amino acids. Trimming took 5 bases from V and 2 from J; bases not matched to a gene: 3. Germline-derived CDR1 and CDR2 are MNHNY and SVGAGI (reference sequence). The CDR3, as DNA: TGTGCCAGCAGTAATACAGGGGGCAATCAGCCCCAGCATTTT. Translating gives CASSNTGGNQPQHF.

The rearrangement joins TRBV10-3 to TRBJ2-7, with D possibly TRBD2 on 5 matching bases. There are 15 residues in the CDR3. Germline V gene sequence: CDR1 ENHRY, CDR2 SYGVKD. V lost 4 bases, J lost 3 bases, and 16 bases lay in between. CDR3 in amino acids: CAISVGGLGNYEQYF. The CDR3 DNA sequence: TGTGCCATCAGTGTTGGAGGCCTGGGGAACTACGAGCAGTACTTC.

This clone has just a few counts. One junction end disagrees with the germline gene, perhaps due to a read error. V gene TRBV7-7 combines with J gene TRBJ2-5; TRBD2 aligns across 11 bases. Germline CDR1 SSHAT, CDR2 FNYEAQ (reference sequence). The CDR3 length is 16 residues. The CDR3 reads CASSLGRLAGGETQYF. CDR3 coding DNA: TGTGCTAGCAGCCTCGGTCGGCTAGCGGGAGGAGAGACCCAGTACTTC.

The chain joins TRBV5-1 to TRBJ2-1, with 8 positions matching TRBD2. The J segment lost 2 bases and the V segment lost 4 bases, leaving 8 bases of the junction unmatched. CDR1 is SGHRS, CDR2 YFSETQ, per germline. The CDR3 runs to 16 residues. The CDR3 here is CASSAQRGLPYNEQFF. CDR3 bases: TGCGCCAGCAGCGCCCAGCGGGGGCTCCCCTACAATGAGCAGTTCTTC.

This chain uses TRBV15 with TRBJ2-7, with D possibly being TRBD2 (6 bases). V was shortened by 3 bases and J by 5 bases, with 11 bases between the two germline ends. Per germline, CDR1 LNHNV and CDR2 YYDKDF (reference sequence). The CDR3 covers 13 residues. For the CDR3, the DNA is TGTGCCACCAGCAGTGGACTAACCAACGAGCAGTACTTC. Protein: CATSSGLTNEQYF.

Remarks on this clone: An end of the junction differs from the germline gene, which may be a read error. This rearrangement joins TRBV7-7 to TRBJ2-1; tentatively, D is TRBD2 (5 bases). Germline values: CDR1 SSHAT, CDR2 FNYEAQ (reference sequence). This CDR3 is built from 14 residues. The CDR3 DNA sequence: TGTGCTAGCAGCTTACTAGGTGCCTACAATGAGCAGTTCTTC. Encoded protein: CASSLLGAYNEQFF.

J is TRBJ2-5 and V is TRBV7-3, with D possibly TRBD2 on 5 matching bases. V was trimmed by 4 bases and J by 5 bases, leaving 11 bases between them. The CDR3 loop spans 13 amino acids. The germline gives CDR1 SGHTA, CDR2 FQGTGA. CDR3: CASSYDYAETQYF. In DNA form, the CDR3 reads TGTGCCAGCAGCTACGACTACGCGGAGACCCAGTACTTC.

The chain joins TRBV21-1 to TRBJ2-7; TRBD1 is the table's D call and was not checked against the DNA. TRBV21-1 is termed a pseudogene. The CDR3 sequence is 18 residues long. For the CDR3, the DNA is TGTGCCAGCAGCCCCGACCTCTTACCCGGGACAGGGACTTACGAGCAGTACTTC. Translation: CASSPDLLPGTGTYEQYF.

The V and J genes are TRBV7-9 and TRBJ1-4; 7 bases match TRBD1. This CDR3 is built from 15 residues. Germline V lookup: CDR1 SEHNR, CDR2 FQNEAQ (reference sequence). The junction had 4 bases not matched to a gene; V was cut back by 1 base and J by 5 bases. The CDR3 coding sequence is TGTGCCAGCAGCTTAGGCAGGGGGGTAAATGAAAAACTGTTTTTT. Translated, it gives CASSLGRGVNEKLFF.

J is TRBJ2-7 and V is TRBV7-2, with unresolved D. The V end was cut by 1 base, the J end by 0 bases, with 7 bases between. This CDR3 has 14 residues. CDR1 and CDR2 from the germline V gene are SGHTA and FQGNSA. The CDR3 loop reads CASSLEVASYEQYF. The CDR3 DNA sequence: TGTGCCAGCAGCTTAGAGGTAGCCTCCTACGAGCAGTACTTC.

Points on this clone: At one end, the junction sequence differs from germline, possibly due to a read error. This chain joins TRBV14 and TRBJ2-4, with TRBD2 identical over 11 bases. The CDR3 consists of 17 residues. Germline CDR1 and CDR2: SGHDN and FVKESK. CDR3 nucleotides: TGTGCCAGCAGCGCCAGACTAGCGGGACTAGCCAAAAACAGTCAGTACTTC. Protein product: CASSARLAGLAKNSQYF.

The chain has TRBV5-1 and TRBJ2-1; TRBD1 is a possible D gene (7 bases). Trimming took 0 bases from V and 8 from J, leaving 21 bases between them. Looked up from germline, CDR1 is SGHRS and CDR2 is YFSETQ. CDR3 length: 17 residues. CDR3 in amino acids: CASSLAMKEGAYDEQFF. The DNA of the CDR3 is TGCGCCAGCAGCTTGGCCATGAAGGAGGGGGCTTACGATGAGCAGTTCTTC.

The chain is built from TRBV6-1 and TRBJ2-1; 11 bases line up with TRBD2. This CDR3 contains 16 residues. V was pared by 4 bases and J by 5 bases, with 7 bases of the junction left unmatched. CDR1 is MNHNS, CDR2 SASEGT, per germline. The DNA for the CDR3 is TGTGCCAGCAGTGGGGGGCTAGCGGGAGGCCACAATGAGCAGTTCTTC. Translation: CASSGGLAGGHNEQFF.

The gene calls are TRBV28 and TRBJ1-1; 7 bases agree with TRBD1. The CDR3 length is 13 residues. CDR1 MDHEN and CDR2 SYDVKM come from the germline V gene. After removal of 4 bases from V and 5 bases from J, the junction contained 4 bases not matched to a gene. The CDR3 region is CASSYRGRTEAFF. The CDR3 nucleotides read TGTGCCAGCAGTTACAGGGGTCGGACTGAAGCTTTCTTT.

This clone was seen once. This chain uses TRBV7-8 with TRBJ2-3; 14 bases are a match to TRBD2. J was trimmed by 3 bases and V by 5 bases; bases with no gene match: 7. The CDR3 spans 17 residues. Germline loops: CDR1 SGHVS, CDR2 FQNEAQ. This CDR3 reads CASSRMTSGRVTDTQYF. CDR3 DNA sequence: TGTGCCAGCAGCCGAATGACTAGCGGGAGGGTTACAGATACGCAGTATTTT. Based on the CDR3 plus reference TRBV7-8 and TRBJ2-3, the full variable domain is GAGVSQSPRYKVAKRGQDVALRCDPISGHVSLFWYQQALGQGPEFLTYFQNEAQLDKSGLPSDRFFAERPEGSVSTLKIQRTQQEDSAVYLCASSRMTSGRVTDTQYFGPGTRLTVL.